Sequencing of this T cell receptor beta chain was carried out in a study of T cell clonotyping in hematopoietic cell transplantation (dated by TCRdb to the early 2020s). For the study in its entirety: The study collected 110 to 150 blood samples from 35 consecutive transplant recipients and their related donors. Recruitment of patients was conducted between late 2015 and January 2017, and follow-up was continued until late 2020 or death. The investigation overall reported the following: Donor and pretransplant recipient Inverse Simpson Index values predicted broader posttransplant TCR repertoire diversity. The sample size was limited and the cells went unsorted, which meant the CD4 and CD8 repertoire contributions could not be told apart. Only a small fraction of recipient repertoires overlapped donor repertoires, with over 95% appearing de novo at the given depth. Recipient TCR diversity fell after transplant, with pathologically expanded clonotypes rising progressively from day 30 to day 180.

The immunoSEQ assay, a bias-controlled multiplex PCR with V- and J-specific primers, was used to amplify TCR beta CDR3 regions from genomic DNA. In a second PCR step, the CDR3 amplicons were tagged with a proprietary barcode plus Illumina adapter sequences. An Illumina MiSeq instrument was used for sequencing of the CDR3 libraries. In the original analysis: immunoSEQ Analyzer 3.0 was used for export and quality control, with R Bioconductor and Immunarch used for downstream analyses. Only productive rearrangements within the normalized downsampled data set were used in the calculation of repertoire metrics. In the normalized cohort, clonotypes with more than 5 templates were defined as pathologically expanded. The Inverse Simpson Index was used to measure repertoire diversity. To capture all clonotypes, the CMV-specificity analyses were run on the non-normalized data set. The table comes from immuneACCESS by way of TCRdb, which keeps in-frame sequences with V and J called. Part of the clones is missing from these tables; in studies checked, under half for an unresolved V gene and the rest for unknown reasons. V and J calls and clone size are those listed in that table; D and trimming were worked out from the DNA. This sample lists 55,000 to 70,000 clones; about 94% were detected once. Of the sample, around 1.6% falls within the top ten clones.

The junction carries 12 bases between V and J, which are trimmed by 0 bases and 0 bases respectively. From cysteine to phenylalanine, the CDR3 is 17 amino acids long. The kept DNA is CDR3 alone, 51 bases in frame from the first base. From the germline V gene, CDR1 is SGHAT and CDR2 is FQNNGV. This clone was counted once. Its recognized antigen is unknown. No qualities accompany the bases; no much larger clone lies one base away. Blood samples for TCR beta sequencing were given by related transplant donors. Using Nuclei Lysis Solution, genomic DNA was extracted from unfractionated peripheral blood mononuclear cells that were either fresh or cryopreserved.

This sequence uses TRBV11-2 and TRBJ1-5, with the D gene not confidently named. The TCR sequence derives from a man aged 45-60 years in good health. Some clones in this sample may be carry-over from other donors' samples. The material sequenced was peripheral blood mononuclear cells. The DNA is TGTGCCAGCAGCTTAGATGGCGGAGGCTATAGCAATCAGCCCCAGCATTTT. This yields the protein CASSLDGGGYSNQPQHF.